Sample share makes the clone carrying this T cell receptor (beta chain) medium-sized. This entry is derived from a study of vaccination and CD4 T cells after COVID-19. Study at large: Sampling after COVID took place at a median of around 91 days (range 35 to 161) following diagnosis.

J gave up 9 bases and V 0 bases, and 9 bases lay outside the gene matches. This CDR3 region has 16 residues. CDR1 and CDR2 (germline): KGHDR, SFDVKD. A single record per CDR3 protein comes from TCRdb applying MiXCR to the PCR reads. The profile covers around 20,000 distinct CDR3 sequences, with less than 70% appearing a single time and roughly 1.1% taken by the ten largest. The sample in question was CD4+ T cells from blood, obtained after SARS-CoV-2 vaccination. This TCR was recovered from a human donor who had recovered from COVID-19. The chain has TRBV24-1 and TRBJ1-2; 10 nucleotides agree with TRBD1. CDR3 amino acids: CATSDLLPGQGFRYTF. The CDR3 DNA sequence: TGTGCCACCAGTGATTTGTTGCCGGGACAGGGGTTTCGCTACACCTTC.